Listed below are T cell receptor beta chains from one sample, sequenced in a study of OX40 agonist ivuxolimab in advanced cancers. Produced via immunoSEQ multiplex PCR; TCRdb's table is partial and in-frame only. Among tens of thousands of clones listed, less than 90% were seen once. This material consisted of CD4+ or CD8+ T cells sorted from blood, taken in a trial of the OX40 agonist ivuxolimab. These receptors all come from an adult with an advanced solid tumor such as melanoma, head and neck, liver or kidney cancer. Each CDR3 is given with its conserved first and last residue. A D gene is named only where the DNA matches it firmly. Size tells how often a clone was seen (once, few, many) or the class of an expanded clone, and some rows leave it out.

TRBV25-1	NA	TRBJ1-2	NA	CASSDQSKSNYGYTF	TGTGCCAGCAGTGACCAGAGCAAATCTAACTATGGCTACACCTTC
TRBV9	NA	TRBJ2-3	NA	CASSVGTQVTDTQYF	TGTGCCAGCAGCGTAGGGACCCAAGTCACAGATACGCAGTATTTT
TRBV15	large	TRBJ2-7	TRBD2	CATSSLAGEEQYF	TGTGCCACCAGCAGTCTAGCGGGAGAAGAGCAGTACTTC
TRBV2	NA	TRBJ2-3	NA	CASSEMGLRTDTQYF	TGTGCCAGCAGTGAAATGGGGCTGAGAACAGATACGCAGTATTTT
TRBV14	NA	TRBJ1-2	TRBD1	CASSQGYRQGMGYGYTF	TGTGCCAGCAGCCAAGGCTACCGACAGGGGATGGGCTATGGCTACACCTTC
TRBV10-2	NA	TRBJ2-7	TRBD2	CASSVQRGYEQYF	TGCGCCAGCAGTGTGCAGCGGGGCTACGAGCAGTACTTC
TRBV7-6	NA	TRBJ2-7	TRBD1	CASSPYAGQGSYEQYF	TGTGCCAGCAGCCCGTACGCGGGACAGGGGTCCTACGAGCAGTACTTC
TRBV6-5	NA	TRBJ1-4	NA	CASSYVIELNEKLFF	TGTGCCAGCAGTTACGTGATTGAGTTGAATGAAAAACTGTTTTTT
TRBV6-5	medium-sized	TRBJ1-1	NA	CASWRWAEAFF	TGTGCCAGCTGGAGGTGGGCTGAAGCTTTCTTT
TRBV4-1	NA	TRBJ1-1	NA	CASSQKGLRTEAFF	TGCGCCAGCAGCCAAAAGGGGCTTCGCACTGAAGCTTTCTTT
TRBV6-5	once	TRBJ2-2	NA	CASSYLSKNTGELFF	TGTGCCAGCAGTTACCTCTCGAAGAACACCGGGGAGCTGTTTTTT
TRBV5-5	NA	TRBJ1-5	NA	CASSLASEQQPQHF	TGTGCCAGCAGCTTGGCTTCCGAACAACAGCCCCAGCATTTT
TRBV7-2	NA	TRBJ1-6	TRBD1	CASSLGGTGVPLHF	TGTGCCAGCAGCTTAGGGGGGACAGGGGTACCCCTCCACTTT
TRBV7-3	NA	TRBJ1-1	TRBD1	CASSLEGAGGTEAFF	TGTGCCAGCAGCTTAGAGGGGGCGGGAGGCACTGAAGCTTTCTTT
TRBV7-9	NA	TRBJ2-7	NA	CASSLTETYEQYF	TGTGCCAGCAGCTTAACAGAAACCTACGAGCAGTACTTC
TRBV9	NA	TRBJ2-5	NA	CASSAGTVQETQYF	TGTGCCAGCAGCGCCGGGACTGTTCAAGAGACCCAGTACTTC
TRBV20-1	few	TRBJ1-1	NA	CSARENTEAFF	TGCAGTGCTAGGGAAAACACTGAAGCTTTCTTT
TRBV27	NA	TRBJ2-1	NA	CASSFTGHIYNEQFF	TGTGCCAGCAGTTTTACGGGACACATCTACAATGAGCAGTTCTTC
TRBV10-3	once	TRBJ1-2	NA	CAISGAGDLLAGYTF	TGTGCCATCAGTGGCGCCGGCGACCTTTTAGCTGGCTACACCTTC
TRBV6-5	NA	TRBJ2-5	NA	CASSYTLGLWETQYF	TGTGCCAGCAGTTATACGTTGGGCCTCTGGGAGACCCAGTACTTC
TRBV11-3	NA	TRBJ2-5	NA	CARRETQYF	TGTGCCAGACGGGAGACCCAGTACTTC
TRBV9	NA	TRBJ1-1	TRBD1	CASSVRTGANTEAFF	TGTGCCAGCAGCGTTCGGACAGGGGCAAACACTGAAGCTTTCTTT
TRBV28	NA	TRBJ2-7	NA	CASSLAGAFYEQYF	TGTGCCAGCAGTTTGGCGGGGGCTTTTTACGAGCAGTACTTC
TRBV7-6	once	TRBJ2-7	TRBD1	CASSPGPGTGSYEQYF	TGTGCCAGCAGCCCCGGGCCCGGGACAGGATCCTACGAGCAGTACTTC
TRBV30	NA	TRBJ2-3	TRBD2	CAWSVLAGGLIDTQYF	TGTGCCTGGAGTGTACTAGCGGGGGGGCTCATAGATACGCAGTATTTT
TRBV7-9	NA	TRBJ2-3	TRBD1	CASSTWTGEDTQYF	TGTGCCAGCAGCACCTGGACAGGGGAAGATACGCAGTATTTT
TRBV7-8	NA	TRBJ1-3	NA	CASSLVVAASNSGNTIYF	TGTGCCAGCAGCTTAGTAGTTGCAGCCTCGAATTCTGGAAACACCATATATTTT
TRBV15	NA	TRBJ1-5	NA	CATSPIQGGNQPQHF	TGTGCCACCAGTCCTATACAGGGTGGCAATCAGCCCCAGCATTTT
TRBV15	NA	TRBJ2-5	NA	CATRLRGEETQYF	TGTGCCACCAGACTCAGGGGGGAAGAGACCCAGTACTTC
TRBV27	NA	TRBJ2-3	NA	CASSPLWTVNADTQYF	TGTGCCAGCAGTCCCCTGTGGACAGTGAACGCAGATACGCAGTATTTT
TRBV4-1	NA	TRBJ1-5	TRBD1	CASSPTGGSNQPQHF	TGCGCCAGCAGCCCGACAGGGGGGAGCAATCAGCCCCAGCATTTT
TRBV14	NA	TRBJ2-7	NA	CASSQERGGEQYF	TGTGCCAGCAGCCAAGAAAGGGGTGGCGAGCAGTACTTC
TRBV11-3	NA	TRBJ2-3	NA	CASSLSADTQYF	TGTGCCAGCAGCCTCAGCGCAGATACGCAGTATTTT
TRBV11-2	NA	TRBJ2-1	NA	CASSLFRQVWDEQFF	TGTGCCAGCAGCTTATTTCGGCAGGTTTGGGATGAGCAGTTCTTC
TRBV2	NA	TRBJ1-5	NA	CASSDSGSNQPQHF	TGTGCCAGCAGTGACTCGGGGAGCAATCAGCCCCAGCATTTT
TRBV27	NA	TRBJ2-2	NA	CASSLSWAGGGELFF	TGTGCCAGCAGTTTATCGTGGGCCGGCGGCGGGGAGCTGTTTTTT
TRBV7-3	NA	TRBJ2-7	NA	CASSYITGSSYEQYF	TGTGCCAGCAGCTATATTACAGGGAGCTCCTACGAGCAGTACTTC
TRBV29-1	NA	TRBJ2-1	NA	CSGLGVQRKSDISYNEQFF	TGCAGCGGCCTTGGGGTCCAGCGGAAAAGTGATATCTCCTACAATGAGCAGTTCTTC
TRBV5-5	NA	TRBJ2-1	NA	CASTPGHEQFF	TGTGCCAGCACCCCTGGGCATGAGCAGTTCTTC
TRBV19	NA	TRBJ1-1	NA	CASTGAIWAPNTEAFF	TGTGCCAGTACAGGGGCTATATGGGCCCCCAACACTGAAGCTTTCTTT
TRBV2	NA	TRBJ2-6	NA	CASRGVTASGANVLTF	TGTGCCAGCAGGGGGGTGACAGCCTCTGGGGCCAACGTCCTGACTTTC
TRBV7-8	NA	TRBJ1-2	NA	CASSLVREAESYGYTF	TGTGCCAGCAGCTTAGTCAGGGAGGCGGAAAGCTATGGCTACACCTTC
TRBV6-1	NA	TRBJ2-4	NA	CATHPNRVAKNIQYF	TGTGCCACCCACCCGAACAGGGTGGCCAAAAACATTCAGTACTTC
TRBV7-6	NA	TRBJ2-1	NA	CASSLRTVGEQFF	TGTGCCAGCAGCTTACGGACAGTCGGTGAGCAGTTCTTC
TRBV7-3	NA	TRBJ2-5	NA	CASSSSSGTVQETQYF	TGTGCCAGCAGCTCCTCCTCCGGAACGGTCCAAGAGACCCAGTACTTC
TRBV7-9	NA	TRBJ2-7	NA	CASSLFTGRDEQYF	TGTGCCAGCAGCCTATTCACGGGCAGGGACGAGCAGTACTTC
TRBV6-5	NA	TRBJ1-4	TRBD1	CASRGGQGDEKLFF	TGTGCCAGCAGAGGTGGACAGGGGGACGAAAAACTGTTTTTT
TRBV29-1	NA	TRBJ2-7	NA	CSVGPSGPHEQYF	TGCAGCGTTGGACCAAGCGGCCCCCACGAGCAGTACTTC
TRBV2	NA	TRBJ1-2	NA	CATKRQDYGYTF	TGTGCCACCAAGAGACAGGACTATGGCTACACCTTC
TRBV4-2	NA	TRBJ2-7	NA	CASSQEVLAKSYEQYF	TGTGCCAGCAGCCAAGAGGTTTTGGCGAAATCCTACGAGCAGTACTTC
TRBV6-5	NA	TRBJ2-6	NA	CASSYSTGTGANVLTF	TGTGCCAGCAGTTACTCCACAGGGACCGGGGCCAACGTCCTGACTTTC
TRBV12-5	NA	TRBJ2-1	NA	CASGPRIAEPYNEQFF	TGTGCTAGTGGTCCCCGGATAGCGGAACCTTACAATGAGCAGTTCTTC
TRBV5-1	NA	TRBJ2-1	NA	CASSLVGGFSYNEQFF	TGCGCCAGCAGCTTGGTTGGGGGCTTCTCCTACAATGAGCAGTTCTTC